Shown below are 11 T cell receptor beta chains from a single sample sequenced in a study of CD8 T cells in ankylosing spondylitis. Study results and limitations: Ankylosing spondylitis blood appeared to carry a characteristic TCR beta motif of eight or nine highly homologous variants.

Via MiXCR, TCRdb re-called the 5' RACE reads, giving one row per CDR3 protein. The sample has roughly 700,000 distinct CDR3 sequences, around 19% seen once. Their cognate antigens are unknown. The sequencing sample was made of blood, either unsorted or a sorted T cell fraction (not recorded which). These receptors originate from a male donor with ankylosing spondylitis.

CDR3 amino acids: CASSWITVMNTEAFF. The CDR3 DNA is TGTGCCAGCAGTTGGATCACGGTAATGAACACTGAAGCTTTCTTT. The chain combines TRBV6-2 or TRBV6-3 with TRBJ1-1; D is unresolved. Looked up from germline, CDR1 is MNHEY and CDR2 is SVGEGT. The CDR3 spans 15 residues. V was shortened by 4 bases and J by 0 bases, with 12 bases between the two germline ends.

The J gene is TRBJ2-5, the V gene TRBV7-6; D is possibly TRBD2 (6 bases). The germline V and J ends were trimmed by 3 bases and 5 bases, with 16 bases remaining between them. This CDR3 contains 15 residues. Germline CDR1 is SGHVS and CDR2 is FNYEAQ. The CDR3 reads CASSLGLGRRETQYF. CDR3 nucleotide sequence: TGTGCCAGCAGCTTGGGACTGGGTAGGAGGGAGACCCAGTACTTC.

The genes are TRBV12-3 or TRBV12-4 and TRBJ2-7, with TRBD1 matching 10 bases. Germline trimming cut 5 bases from V and 4 bases from J; bases unmatched to any gene: 14. CDR3 length: 17 residues. The CDR3 loop reads CASSLSGGTGVFYEQYF. CDR3 nucleotides: TGTGCCAGCAGTCTTAGTGGGGGGACAGGGGTTTTTTACGAGCAGTACTTC.

The rearrangement links TRBV9 to TRBJ1-1; the D is unclear. Germline V gene lookup returns CDR1 SGDLS and CDR2 YYNGEE. CDR3 length: 15 residues. V dropped 0 bases and J dropped 1 base, with 10 bases sitting between them. CDR3 region: CASSVVTAKNTEAFF. The CDR3, as DNA: TGTGCCAGCAGCGTAGTTACAGCTAAGAACACTGAAGCTTTCTTT.

This clonotype was counted between two and nine times. The J gene is TRBJ1-6, the V gene TRBV7-9; D unclear. Germline-derived CDR1 and CDR2 are SEHNR and FQNEAQ (reference sequence). The CDR3 sequence is 11 residues long. Trimming took off 1 base at V and 12 bases at J, with 4 bases between the two ends. CDR3 sequence (DNA): TGTGCCAGCAGCTTAGAAGGACCCCTCCACTTT. Translation: CASSLEGPLHF.

On this clonotype: At one end, the junction sequence differs from germline, possibly due to a read error. This chain connects TRBV5-1 to TRBJ2-7, with D perhaps matching TRBD2 (5 bases). CDR3 length: 11 amino acids. Germline CDR1 reads SGHRS; CDR2 reads YFSETQ. The CDR3 sequence: CASSLERELVF. As DNA, the CDR3 is TGCGCCAGCAGCTTGGAAAGGGAGTTGGTCTTC.

The chain has TRBV6-2 or TRBV6-3 and TRBJ2-3, with 7 bases lining up with TRBD2. This CDR3 is built from 15 residues. Germline values: CDR1 MNHEY, CDR2 SVGEGT. V shed 7 bases, J shed 6 bases, and the junction held 13 bases outside the gene matches. The CDR3 is CASIRRLAEWDTQYF. The CDR3 bases are TGTGCCAGCATACGACGGCTAGCGGAATGGGATACGCAGTATTTT.

This clonotype was counted only a few times. The CDR3 is CASSPEGTGGNGYTF. Here the CDR3 DNA reads TGTGCCAGTAGCCCTGAGGGAACTGGAGGGAATGGCTACACCTTC. V is TRBV19 and J is TRBJ1-2, with D uncertain. Per the germline V gene, CDR1 is LNHDA and CDR2 is SQIVND (reference sequence). The CDR3 length is 15 residues. V dropped 6 bases and J dropped 6 bases, with 20 bases sitting between them.

This clonotype appeared a single time. The chain combines TRBV11-2 with TRBJ2-7; 7 bases match TRBD2. CDR1 is SGHAT, CDR2 FQNNGV, per germline. Trimming took 5 bases from V and 4 from J; bases not matched to a gene: 11. The CDR3 totals 15 residues. The CDR3 DNA reads as TGTGCCAGCAGCCAAGGCGGCGGGAGTCCGTACGAGCAGTACTTC. Amino acids: CASSQGGGSPYEQYF.

A few counts support this clonotype. The chain links TRBV24-1 to TRBJ2-3; TRBD2 aligns across 8 bases. Trimming at V came to 9 bases and at J to 4 bases, leaving 5 bases not matched to a gene. This CDR3 comprises 13 residues. Germline assignment: CDR1 KGHDR and CDR2 SFDVKD. The CDR3 region has the DNA TGTGCCACCGGGCGGGAGGACGCAGATACGCAGTATTTT. Protein product: CATGREDADTQYF.

The V gene is TRBV18, the J gene TRBJ2-3, with D unclear. The CDR3 sequence is 11 residues long. Trimming left V 3 bases short and J 5 bases short, with 3 bases between. Looked up from germline, CDR1 is KGHSH and CDR2 is LQKENI. The CDR3 DNA sequence: TGTGCCAGCTCACCCGTAGATACGCAGTATTTT. Protein product: CASSPVDTQYF.